This TCR beta chain was sequenced during a study of CD8 T cells in ankylosing spondylitis. This clonotype occurred many times. Germline CDR1 is SNHLY and CDR2 is FYNNEI. Trimming cost V 7 bases and J 5 bases, with 12 bases left between them. The CDR3 has 13 residues. TCRdb analysed the 5' RACE reads with MiXCR anew, one entry per CDR3 protein. Of 150,000 or so distinct CDR3 sequences listed, approximately 20% are singletons. The receptor was derived from a male donor with ankylosing spondylitis or in good health (not recorded which). Sequencing used blood, either unsorted or a sorted T cell fraction (not recorded which). The chain employs TRBV2 and TRBJ2-1, with D unclear. CDR3 coding DNA: TGTGCCAGCAAAAGGGTGGGGAACAATGAGCAGTTCTTC. It encodes CASKRVGNNEQFF.